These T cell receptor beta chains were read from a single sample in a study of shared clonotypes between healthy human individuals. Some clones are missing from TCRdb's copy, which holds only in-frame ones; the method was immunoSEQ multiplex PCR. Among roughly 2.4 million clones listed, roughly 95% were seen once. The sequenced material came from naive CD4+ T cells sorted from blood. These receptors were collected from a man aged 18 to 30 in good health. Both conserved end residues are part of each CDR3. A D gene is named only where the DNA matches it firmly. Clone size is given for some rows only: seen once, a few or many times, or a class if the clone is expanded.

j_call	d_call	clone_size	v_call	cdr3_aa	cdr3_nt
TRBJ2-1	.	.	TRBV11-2	CASSLGGVVYNEQFF	TGTGCCAGCAGCTTAGGAGGGGTAGTATACAATGAGCAGTTCTTC
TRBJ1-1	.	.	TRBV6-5	CASSYEPDSWATEAFF	TGTGCCAGCAGTTATGAGCCAGACAGTTGGGCGACTGAAGCTTTCTTT
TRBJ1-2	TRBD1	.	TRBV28	CASTTGPSYGYTF	TGTGCCAGCACGACAGGGCCGAGTTATGGCTACACCTTC
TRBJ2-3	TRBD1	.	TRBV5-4	CASSSGQGRTDTQYF	TGTGCCAGCAGCTCCGGACAGGGTAGGACAGATACGCAGTATTTT
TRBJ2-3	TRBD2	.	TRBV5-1	CASSLGLAGGTNTQYF	TGCGCCAGCAGCTTGGGACTAGCGGGAGGAACAAATACGCAGTATTTT
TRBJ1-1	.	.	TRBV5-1	CASSMDMNTEAFF	TGCGCCAGCAGCATGGACATGAACACTGAAGCTTTCTTT
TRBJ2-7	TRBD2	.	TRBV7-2	CASSFQTSVPIYEQYF	TGTGCCAGCAGCTTTCAAACTAGCGTACCTATCTACGAGCAGTACTTC
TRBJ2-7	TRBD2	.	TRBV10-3	CAISDAGVEQYF	TGTGCCATCAGCGACGCGGGGGTCGAGCAGTACTTC
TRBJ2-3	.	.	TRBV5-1	CASSLDREADTQYF	TGCGCCAGCAGCTTGGACAGGGAGGCAGATACGCAGTATTTT
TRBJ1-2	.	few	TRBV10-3	CAISESGMRGYTF	TGTGCCATCAGTGAGTCCGGGATGCGGGGCTACACCTTC
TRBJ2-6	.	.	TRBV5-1	CASSPIDRSGANVLTF	TGCGCCAGCAGTCCTATTGATCGGTCTGGGGCCAACGTCCTGACTTTC
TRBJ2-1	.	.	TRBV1	CTSSRLPGRRLNEQFF	TGCACCAGCAGCCGACTCCCCGGGAGGCGATTGAATGAGCAGTTCTTC
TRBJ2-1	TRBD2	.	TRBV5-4	CASSLGGTSGSIVEQFF	TGTGCCAGCAGCTTGGGGGGTACTAGCGGGAGTATCGTTGAGCAGTTCTTC
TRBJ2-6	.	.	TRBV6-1	CAAGLIGANVLTF	TGTGCCGCTGGCCTGATAGGGGCCAACGTCCTGACTTTC
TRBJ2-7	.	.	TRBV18	CASSPANYEQYF	TGTGCCAGCTCACCCGCGAACTACGAGCAGTACTTC
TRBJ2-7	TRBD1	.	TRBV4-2	CASSQGTGGHEQYF	TGTGCCAGCAGCCAAGGGACAGGGGGCCACGAGCAGTACTTC